Shown below are 28 T cell receptor beta chains from a single sample sequenced in a study of blood T cell repertoires in COVID-19. Generated by immunoSEQ multiplex PCR, the TCRdb table keeps only in-frame clones and is missing some. The sample gives 250,000 to 300,000 clones, 80% to 95% of which show up once; roughly 1.1% is in the top ten. The sequencing input was PBMCs or T cells enriched from blood (not recorded which). The receptors come from a woman aged 25-40 years who had recovered from COVID-19.

The genes are TRBV11-2 and TRBJ2-4, with a tentative D call TRBD2 (5 bases). This CDR3 has 17 residues. Looked up from germline, CDR1 is SGHAT and CDR2 is FQNNGV. The germline V and J ends were trimmed by 5 bases and 3 bases, with 20 bases remaining between them. The CDR3 sequence: CASSPDYGMVGKNIQYF. The DNA for the CDR3 is TGTGCCAGCAGCCCTGATTACGGGATGGTTGGCAAAAACATTCAGTACTTC.

The chain combines TRBV5-5 with TRBJ1-5; D ambiguous. The CDR3 sequence is 15 residues long. CDR1 is SGHKS, CDR2 YYEKEE, per germline (reference sequence). Trimming pared 0 bases from V and 0 bases from J, leaving 7 bases between. The CDR3 is CASSLGPYSNQPQHF. The DNA for the CDR3 is TGTGCCAGCAGCTTGGGGCCGTATAGCAATCAGCCCCAGCATTTT.

This clone has only one observation. The CDR3 spells CASSLWDKAYEQYF. The DNA for the CDR3 is TGTGCCAGCAGTTTATGGGACAAGGCCTACGAGCAGTACTTC. The chain links TRBV28 to TRBJ2-7; TRBD1 is a possible D gene (5 bases). This CDR3 is built from 14 residues. V was clipped by 0 bases and J by 2 bases, with 8 bases between them. The germline gives CDR1 MDHEN, CDR2 SYDVKM.

This chain uses TRBV7-8 with TRBJ2-3; 7 nucleotides agree with TRBD2. The CDR3 runs 15 residues. Germline CDR1 reads SGHVS; CDR2 reads FQNEAQ. V shed 1 base, J shed 2 bases, and the junction held 3 bases outside the gene matches. This CDR3 is CASSLDGTTTDTQYF. CDR3 in DNA: TGTGCCAGCAGCTTAGACGGGACTACCACAGATACGCAGTATTTT.

This clone was counted ten times or more. This chain joins TRBV28 and TRBJ1-5; perhaps TRBD1 as D (6 bases). This CDR3 has 17 amino acids. Germline CDR1 is MDHEN and CDR2 is SYDVKM. The ends were cut back, 6 bases at V and 1 base at J, with 19 bases in the middle. CDR3 sequence reads: CASRKQFQGISNQPQHF. CDR3 nucleotides: TGTGCCAGCAGAAAACAGTTCCAGGGGATCAGCAATCAGCCCCAGCATTTT.

The chain combines TRBV6-2 or TRBV6-3 with TRBJ2-3; D is undetermined. The CDR3 has 15 amino acids. Looked up from germline, CDR1 is MNHEY and CDR2 is SVGEGT. V was trimmed by 2 bases and J by 2 bases, leaving 11 bases between them. CDR3 coding DNA: TGTGCCAGCAGTTACGGCGGTACCCACACAGATACGCAGTATTTT. Its protein is CASSYGGTHTDTQYF.

The chain uses TRBV5-1 and TRBJ2-5, with D maybe TRBD1 (5 bases). Germline V gives CDR1 SGHRS, CDR2 YFSETQ. The CDR3 has 14 amino acids. Between the trimmed V and J ends, which lost 4 bases and 3 bases, there was a span of 13 bases. The CDR3 DNA is TGCGCCAGCAGCCCTGACAGTTTCAAAGAGACCCAGTACTTC. Translated, it gives CASSPDSFKETQYF.

This sequence joins TRBV19 and TRBJ2-7, with 7 bases matching TRBD1. The length of the CDR3 is 16 residues. Germline values: CDR1 LNHDA, CDR2 SQIVND (reference sequence). The V and J ends lost 0 bases and 1 base, in that order; junction bases with no gene match: 6. The CDR3 bases are TGTGCCAGTAGTATAGATGGACCGGGACAGTCCTACGAGCAGTACTTC. Its protein is CASSIDGPGQSYEQYF.

The rearrangement joins TRBV19 to TRBJ2-7, with TRBD2 matching 8 bases. V shed 4 bases and J 4 bases; nucleotides not matched to a gene: 6. This CDR3 has 14 residues. Germline V lookup: CDR1 LNHDA, CDR2 SQIVND (reference sequence). CDR3 DNA sequence: TGTGCCAGTAGTAAAGATAGCGGGACGTACGAGCAGTACTTC. This encodes CASSKDSGTYEQYF.

This sequence joins TRBV24-1 and TRBJ2-1, with 11 bases fitting TRBD2. CDR1 is KGHDR and CDR2 is SFDVKD in the germline V gene. This CDR3 spans 16 amino acids. The junction had 7 bases not matched to a gene; V was cut back by 3 bases and J by 7 bases. The DNA for the CDR3 is TGTGCCACCAGTGATCGTTTCCCTAGCGGGAGGAATGAGCAGTTCTTC. This encodes CATSDRFPSGRNEQFF.

The chain joins TRBV7-2 to TRBJ1-2; TRBD1 aligns across 10 bases. Germline-derived CDR1 and CDR2 are SGHTA and FQGNSA. V lost 3 bases to trimming and J lost 8 bases; unmatched junction nucleotides: 9. The CDR3 is 15 residues long. CDR3 loop: CASSFTGTGVSGYTF. The CDR3 bases are TGTGCCAGCAGCTTTACCGGGACAGGGGTTTCCGGCTACACCTTC.

The chain recombines TRBV28 with TRBJ1-1; the D gene is possibly TRBD1 (6 bases). Germline-derived CDR1 and CDR2 are MDHEN and SYDVKM. The CDR3 sequence is 14 residues long. V was shortened by 6 bases and J by 4 bases, with 15 bases between the two germline ends. The CDR3 loop is CASRDTGLGTEAFF. In DNA, the CDR3 is TGTGCCAGCAGAGATACAGGGCTGGGCACTGAAGCTTTCTTT. Together with reference TRBV28 and TRBJ1-1, the CDR3 gives the full variable domain: DVKVTQSSRYLVKRTGEKVFLECVQDMDHENMFWYRQDPGLGLRLIYFSYDVKMKEKGDIPEGYSVSREKKERFSLILESASTNQTSMYLCASRDTGLGTEAFFGQGTRLTVV.

The chain recombines TRBV6-2 or TRBV6-3 with TRBJ1-6, with 9 bases fitting TRBD1. Germline V lookup: CDR1 MNHEY, CDR2 SVGEGT. The V segment lost 1 base and the J segment 9 bases; nucleotides outside the gene matches: 4. This CDR3 contains 15 residues. The CDR3 DNA follows: TGTGCCAGCAGTTACTTGACAGGGGGGCGTTCACCCCTCCACTTT. Its protein product is CASSYLTGGRSPLHF.

The gene calls are TRBV9 and TRBJ1-4; the D gene is possibly TRBD1 (6 bases). Germline V gives CDR1 SGDLS, CDR2 YYNGEE. V lost 4 bases, J lost 3 bases, and 10 bases lay in between. CDR3 length: 14 amino acids. In DNA form, the CDR3 reads TGTGCCAGCAGCAAGAACAGGGCTAATGAAAAACTGTTTTTT. This encodes CASSKNRANEKLFF. The full variable domain, completed using reference TRBV9 and TRBJ1-4, is DSGVTQTPKHLITATGQRVTLRCSPRSGDLSVYWYQQSLDQGLQFLIQYYNGEERAKGNILERFSAQQFPDLHSELNLSSLELGDSALYFCASSKNRANEKLFFGSGTQLSVL.

The chain joins TRBV7-9 to TRBJ2-5; 10 bases map to TRBD2. Germline CDR1 reads SEHNR; CDR2 reads FQNEAQ (reference sequence). This CDR3 has 14 residues. The ends lost 7 bases at V and 3 bases at J; junction bases unmatched: 5. The CDR3 DNA reads TGTGCCAGCAACCCAAGCGGGGGGGAAGAGACCCAGTACTTC. Translated: CASNPSGGEETQYF.

The J gene is TRBJ1-5, the V gene TRBV10-1; D unresolved. CDR3 length: 15 residues. V lost 6 bases and J 5 bases, leaving 17 bases between the germline ends. Germline assignment: CDR1 WNHNN and CDR2 SYGVQD (reference sequence). The DNA for the CDR3 is TGCGCCAGCAGAAAGTGCCAGTTGCGGTATCAGCCCCAGCATTTT. Residues: CASRKCQLRYQPQHF.

The chain links TRBV28 to TRBJ2-7, with no clear D. The V end lost 5 bases, the J end lost 0 bases, and 14 bases lay between the germline ends. Germline V gene lookup returns CDR1 MDHEN and CDR2 SYDVKM. The CDR3 totals 15 residues. The CDR3 reads CASSPAYSGSYEQYF. The CDR3 DNA reads as TGTGCCAGCAGTCCTGCCTATTCAGGCTCCTACGAGCAGTACTTC. Together with reference TRBV28 and TRBJ2-7, the CDR3 gives the full variable domain: DVKVTQSSRYLVKRTGEKVFLECVQDMDHENMFWYRQDPGLGLRLIYFSYDVKMKEKGDIPEGYSVSREKKERFSLILESASTNQTSMYLCASSPAYSGSYEQYFGPGTRLTVT.

The chain carries TRBV28 and TRBJ2-1, with TRBD1 matching 9 bases. The V gene end was trimmed by 5 bases and the J gene end by 5 bases; junction bases not matched to a gene: 10. The CDR3 totals 16 residues. Germline V gene lookup returns CDR1 MDHEN and CDR2 SYDVKM. The CDR3 loop reads CASSPPDRGPHNEQFF. The CDR3 nucleotides read TGTGCCAGCAGTCCGCCGGACAGGGGACCGCACAATGAGCAGTTCTTC.

The CDR3 sequence is CASSQDRPSGYNEQFF. In nucleotides, the CDR3 is TGCGCCAGCAGCCAAGATCGGCCTAGCGGTTACAATGAGCAGTTCTTC. The chain carries TRBV4-3 and TRBJ2-1; the match to TRBD2 covers 7 bases. Germline V gene sequence: CDR1 LGHNA, CDR2 YSLEER. V shed 0 bases, J shed 4 bases, and the junction held 6 bases outside the gene matches. This CDR3 region has 16 residues.

The chain employs TRBV7-2 and TRBJ2-3; the match to TRBD2 covers 9 bases. The CDR3 covers 14 residues. Germline lookup yields CDR1 SGHTA and CDR2 FQGNSA. V lost 6 bases to trimming and J lost 2 bases; unmatched junction nucleotides: 3. The DNA of the CDR3 is TGTGCCAGCAGGCTAGCGGGATCCACAGATACGCAGTATTTT. Translated: CASRLAGSTDTQYF.

The rearrangement links TRBV19 to TRBJ1-6; D is unresolved. CDR3 length equals 13 residues. Trimming took 1 base from V and 9 from J, leaving 7 bases between them. Per germline, CDR1 LNHDA and CDR2 SQIVND (reference sequence). CDR3 region: CASSIVSGSPLHF. CDR3 sequence (DNA): TGTGCCAGTAGTATAGTGAGCGGTTCACCCCTCCACTTT.

This rearrangement joins TRBV30 to TRBJ2-1, with TRBD2 identical over 9 bases. In germline, CDR1 is GTSNPN, CDR2 SVGIG (reference sequence). After removal of 0 bases from V and 4 bases from J, the junction contained 1 base not matched to a gene. CDR3 size: 14 residues. The CDR3, as DNA: TGTGCCTGGAGTGTACTAGCGGGTTACAATGAGCAGTTCTTC. Translation: CAWSVLAGYNEQFF. Filled out from reference TRBV30 and TRBJ2-1, the complete variable domain reads SQTIHQWPATLVQPVGSPLSLECTVEGTSNPNLYWYRQAAGRGLQLLFYSVGIGQISSEVPQNLSASRPQDRQFILSSKKLLLSDSGFYLCAWSVLAGYNEQFFGPGTRLTVL.

The chain carries TRBV19 and TRBJ1-4; 9 nucleotides line up with TRBD1. Germline V gene lookup returns CDR1 LNHDA and CDR2 SQIVND (reference sequence). V was pared by 4 bases and J by 6 bases, with 9 bases of the junction left unmatched. The CDR3 runs 16 residues. CDR3: CASSTGQGFTHEKLFF. CDR3 nucleotide sequence: TGTGCCAGTAGTACCGGACAGGGGTTTACGCATGAAAAACTGTTTTTT.

The chain is built from TRBV5-6 and TRBJ2-2; maybe TRBD2 (6 bases). V was trimmed by 0 bases and J by 5 bases, leaving 14 bases between them. Looked up from germline, CDR1 is SGHDT and CDR2 is YYEEEE. This CDR3 is built from 16 residues. In nucleotides, the CDR3 is TGTGCCAGCAGCTTGGGGGCCCGGAGGGTAACCGGGGAGCTGTTTTTT. Amino acids: CASSLGARRVTGELFF.

The V and J genes are TRBV6-6 and TRBJ2-3, with 7 bases matching TRBD1. Germline CDR1 is MNHNY and CDR2 is SVGAGI (reference sequence). This CDR3 has 15 amino acids. Losses at the gene ends were 6 bases for V and 0 bases for J; bases not matched to a gene: 6. CDR3 loop: CASRPGQRSTDTQYF. The CDR3 bases are TGTGCCAGCAGACCGGGACAGAGAAGCACAGATACGCAGTATTTT.

This clone appeared a single time. The chain recombines TRBV28 with TRBJ2-4; TRBD1 aligns across 8 bases. The V segment lost 3 bases and the J segment 6 bases; nucleotides outside the gene matches: 10. Germline V gives CDR1 MDHEN, CDR2 SYDVKM. The CDR3 has 16 amino acids. The CDR3 coding sequence is TGTGCCAGCAGTTTGACAGGGGCCCATGGGGGAAACATTCAGTACTTC. Its translation is CASSLTGAHGGNIQYF.

The genes are TRBV5-6 and TRBJ2-5; D not certain. The CDR3 consists of 14 residues. Germline-derived CDR1 and CDR2 are SGHDT and YYEEEE. The germline V and J ends were trimmed by 6 bases and 2 bases, with 14 bases remaining between them. DNA of the CDR3: TGTGCCAGCACCCCCCGTCCCCCTCAAGAGACCCAGTACTTC. Encoded protein: CASTPRPPQETQYF.

The chain is built from TRBV19 and TRBJ2-2; a weak D match, TRBD1 (6 bases). The CDR3 covers 16 residues. Trimming shortened V by 6 bases and J by 5 bases, and 19 bases separated the two germline ends. From germline, CDR1 is LNHDA and CDR2 SQIVND (reference sequence). The CDR3 DNA follows: TGTGCCAGTAGAGGGACAAGTGTTTTAGGAACCGGGGAGCTGTTTTTT. It is translated as CASRGTSVLGTGELFF.